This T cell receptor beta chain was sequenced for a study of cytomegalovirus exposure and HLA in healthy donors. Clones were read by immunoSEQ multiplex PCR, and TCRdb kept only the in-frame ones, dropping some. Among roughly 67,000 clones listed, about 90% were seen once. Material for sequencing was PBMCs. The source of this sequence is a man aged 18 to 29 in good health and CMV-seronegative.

CDR3 region: CASSSTPLAGNTGELFF. The CDR3, as DNA: TGTGCCAGCAGCTCCACACCTCTAGCGGGAAACACCGGGGAGCTGTTTTTT. The V and J genes are TRBV7-2 and TRBJ2-2; TRBD2 matches at 9 bases. Germline CDR1 reads SGHTA; CDR2 reads FQGNSA. Losses at the gene ends were 4 bases for V and 2 bases for J; bases not matched to a gene: 8. The CDR3 runs 17 residues.